The 19 T cell receptor beta chains reported below all come from one sample, sequenced in a study of regulatory T cells in long-lasting Graves disease. TCR beta libraries were built with iRepertoire HTBI primers and Arm-PCR of CDR3 regions. TCRdb redid the calling of the multiplex PCR reads with MiXCR, one entry per CDR3 protein. The data show over 450,000 distinct CDR3 sequences, around 13% seen once. Regarding time point: newly diagnosed GD, antithyroid drugs for less than 3 months. Researchers made the TCR library from RNA that was extracted from PBMCs. In addition, the sample was reused for a study of T cells in Graves' hyperthyroidism and ophthalmopathy.

This specimen was peripheral blood mononuclear cells (PBMCs), taken at new diagnosis, from a patient treated with antithyroid drugs. The receptors come from a woman aged 25 to 39 with Graves disease.

In the case of this clonotype: With a far larger clone one base away, a read error is the likely cause. The V and J genes are TRBV27 and TRBJ2-1; TRBD2 agrees at 7 bases. CDR1 MNHEY and CDR2 SMNVEV come from the germline V gene (reference sequence). The ends lost 3 bases at V and 10 bases at J; junction bases unmatched: 12. This CDR3 spans 15 amino acids. The CDR3 DNA is TGTGCCAGCAGTTTTCTTGCTAGCGGCTTCTACGAGCAGTTCTTC. This gives the protein CASSFLASGFYEQFF.

The V and J genes are TRBV9 and TRBJ2-5; D unclear. The assigned J gene may be wrong: the sequence end matches TRBJ2-1 better. The CDR3 length is 11 residues. CDR1 is SGDLS, CDR2 YYNGEE, per germline. CDR3: CASSLDTKQFF. DNA for the CDR3: TGTGCCAGCAGCCTAGACACAAAGCAGTTCTTC.

This clonotype appeared many times. The chain combines TRBV28 with TRBJ2-3; D might be TRBD2 (6 bases). This CDR3 has 14 amino acids. CDR1 and CDR2 from the germline V gene are MDHEN and SYDVKM. Trimming shortened V by 3 bases and J by 7 bases, and 14 bases separated the two germline ends. The CDR3 sequence: CASSFRRGGNTQYF. In DNA, the CDR3 is TGTGCCAGCAGTTTTCGGCGGGGTGGGAATACGCAGTATTTT. Full variable domain (remainder filled in from reference TRBV28 and TRBJ2-3): DVKVTQSSRYLVKRTGEKVFLECVQDMDHENMFWYRQDPGLGLRLIYFSYDVKMKEKGDIPEGYSVSREKKERFSLILESASTNQTSMYLCASSFRRGGNTQYFGPGTRLTVL.

The V call is TRBV6-2 or TRBV6-3, the J call TRBJ2-4; no reliable D call. The V gene's germline CDR1 is MNHEY and CDR2 SVGEGT. Deletions cut 2 bases from V and 6 bases from J, with 5 bases between. This CDR3 comprises 12 residues. This CDR3 is CASSYRRNIQYF. The CDR3, as DNA: TGTGCCAGCAGTTACCGGCGAAACATTCAGTACTTC.

V gene TRBV9 combines with J gene TRBJ1-1; D is possibly TRBD1 (6 bases). The CDR3 is made up of 14 amino acids. V lost 3 bases to trimming and J lost 4 bases, with 13 bases between them. Germline CDR1 reads SGDLS; CDR2 reads YYNGEE. This chain's CDR3 is CASSEGGGTTEAFF. The DNA of the CDR3 is TGTGCCAGCAGCGAGGGGGGGGGAACCACTGAAGCTTTCTTT.

This clonotype was recorded many times. The chain is built from TRBV28 and TRBJ2-7; D unclear. This CDR3 has 17 residues. Trimming stripped 2 bases from V and 0 bases from J, with 17 bases between. Germline V lookup: CDR1 MDHEN, CDR2 SYDVKM. In DNA form, the CDR3 reads TGTGCCAGCAGTTTAGCGGCAGGTCCCGCAGCCTCCTACGAGCAGTACTTC. Translation: CASSLAAGPAASYEQYF.

This clonotype was seen a handful of times. The genes are TRBV7-9 and TRBJ1-1; D perhaps matches TRBD1 (6 bases). V lost 2 bases and J 1 base, leaving 23 bases between the germline ends. Germline V gene lookup returns CDR1 SEHNR and CDR2 FQNEAQ (reference sequence). There are 19 residues in the CDR3. CDR3 loop: CASSLTATGSWAKNTEAFF. Here the CDR3 DNA reads TGTGCCAGCAGCTTAACTGCCACAGGGTCGTGGGCTAAGAACACTGAAGCTTTCTTT.

This clonotype was detected many times. The chain carries TRBV27 and TRBJ1-1; TRBD1 aligns across 8 bases. V shed 8 bases and J 6 bases; nucleotides not matched to a gene: 11. CDR3 length: 14 residues. CDR1 MNHEY and CDR2 SMNVEV come from the germline V gene (reference sequence). The chain's CDR3 is CASLPQGASAEAFF. CDR3 nucleotide sequence: TGTGCCAGCCTACCTCAGGGGGCATCAGCTGAAGCTTTCTTT.

The sample holds many counts of this clonotype. The genes are TRBV6-1 and TRBJ2-7; 9 bases agree with TRBD2. Germline V gene data show CDR1 as MNHNS and CDR2 as SASEGT. Trimming removed 6 bases from V and 4 bases from J; junction bases left unmatched: 10. This CDR3 has 15 amino acids. CDR3 loop: CASRITAGGSYEQYF. For the CDR3, the DNA is TGTGCCAGCAGAATTACAGCGGGAGGTTCTTACGAGCAGTACTTC.

The gene calls are TRBV20-1 and TRBJ1-2; D may be TRBD1 (5 bases). Trimming took off 6 bases at V and 8 bases at J, with 22 bases between the two ends. CDR3 size: 14 residues. Germline values: CDR1 DFQATT, CDR2 SNEGSKA (reference sequence). CDR3 region: CSATITGGRWGYTF. Written as DNA, the CDR3 is TGCAGTGCAACTATAACGGGGGGGAGATGGGGCTACACCTTC.

The chain is built from TRBV6-1 and TRBJ2-1; no clear D. CDR3 length: 16 amino acids. Germline CDR1 reads MNHNS; CDR2 reads SASEGT. V was cut by 4 bases and J by 0 bases, with 13 bases left in between. This CDR3 is CASSAIGGYSYNEQFF. The CDR3 nucleotides read TGTGCCAGCAGTGCCATAGGTGGATACTCCTACAATGAGCAGTTCTTC.

CDR3 DNA: TGTGCCAGCAGTTGGACAGGGTCTGGAGATACGCAGTATTTT. Its translation is CASSWTGSGDTQYF. The chain recombines TRBV27 with TRBJ2-3; 8 bases match TRBD1. CDR3 length: 14 amino acids. The germline gives CDR1 MNHEY, CDR2 SMNVEV (reference sequence). J lost 5 bases, V lost 4 bases, and 5 bases had no gene match.

This clonotype has ten or more counts. The V gene is TRBV28, the J gene TRBJ2-7, with TRBD2 matching 7 bases. This CDR3 has 15 amino acids. In germline, CDR1 is MDHEN, CDR2 SYDVKM. V lost 5 bases and J lost 5; bases outside the gene matches: 12. The CDR3 is CASSGGGGSSDEQYF. For the CDR3, the DNA is TGTGCCAGCAGTGGGGGGGGGGGAAGTAGCGACGAGCAGTACTTC.

This clonotype showed up just a few times. The J gene is TRBJ2-5, the V gene TRBV4-1; D possibly corresponds to TRBD1 (5 bases). The CDR3 is 14 residues long. V lost 1 base and J lost 3, with 9 bases in between. Germline V CDR1 and CDR2: MGHRA, YSYEKL. In DNA, the CDR3 is TGCGCCAGCAGCCAAGGCAGGGTGGAAGAGACCCAGTACTTC. It codes for CASSQGRVEETQYF.

This chain links TRBV5-5 with TRBJ1-2, with a tentative D call TRBD1 (6 bases). Germline V gene sequence: CDR1 SGHKS, CDR2 YYEKEE (reference sequence). Trimming shortened V by 1 base and J by 7 bases, and 14 bases separated the two germline ends. This CDR3 spans 14 amino acids. CDR3 DNA: TGTGCCAGCAGCTTGTACGGTCTAGGGGGTGGCTACACCTTC. This sequence encodes CASSLYGLGGGYTF.

This clonotype occurred many times. This chain links TRBV28 with TRBJ1-6; unclear D gene. Germline CDR1 and CDR2: MDHEN and SYDVKM. The V and J ends lost 4 bases and 15 bases respectively, with 10 bases between them. The CDR3 is 11 amino acids. The CDR3 DNA follows: TGTGCCAGCAGTTACCAAGGAGACCTCCACTTT. Protein product: CASSYQGDLHF.

The table lists this clonotype with many counts. The V gene is TRBV6-9, the J gene TRBJ2-1; D is ambiguous. The CDR3 totals 13 residues. With 3 bases removed from V and 5 bases from J, the gap between germline ends came to 8 bases. CDR1 is MNHGY, CDR2 SVAAGI, per germline. This chain's CDR3 is CASSYDRDNEQFF. In nucleotides, the CDR3 is TGTGCCAGCAGTTACGACCGGGACAATGAGCAGTTCTTC.

This clonotype was found many times. This rearrangement joins TRBV7-9 to TRBJ2-7; 8 nucleotides line up with TRBD1. The CDR3 length is 14 residues. Trimming cost V 4 bases and J 3 bases; bases outside gene matches: 5. The germline CDR1 and CDR2 sequences are SEHNR and FQNEAQ (reference sequence). CDR3 bases: TGTGCCAGCAGCTCGCGGGACAGGTACTACGAGCAGTACTTC. Translated, it gives CASSSRDRYYEQYF.

This clonotype was detected ten times or more. DNA for the CDR3: TGTGCCAGCAGTTACTCGACTGCCGGAGCCTACGAGCAGTACTTC. This sequence encodes CASSYSTAGAYEQYF. The chain employs TRBV6-5 and TRBJ2-7; D uncertain. The CDR3 has 15 residues. The V gene's germline CDR1 is MNHEY and CDR2 SVGAGI. V shed 0 bases and J shed 2 bases, with 11 bases lying between them.